The 19 T cell receptor beta chains below were found in one sample sequenced in a study of CD8+CD57+ T cells in acquired aplastic anemia. Investigators profiled TCR beta VDJ and CDR3 from genomic DNA template. One entry per CDR3 protein, called by TCRdb with MiXCR from the reads. The table includes more than 95,000 distinct CDR3 sequences, about two fifths detected once. CD8+CD57+ cell expansion had been shown by flow cytometry in patients chosen for sequencing. The sequencing sample was made of sorted CD4+, CD8+, or CD8+CD57+ T cells (not recorded which) from PBMCs. Source of these receptors: a human donor with aplastic anemia.

This clonotype was detected a few times. A much larger clonotype is one base distant, so this may be a read error. The chain has TRBV7-2 and TRBJ2-3; tentative D call: TRBD2 (5 bases). Germline values: CDR1 SGHTA, CDR2 FQGNSA. This CDR3 is built from 15 residues. The CDR3 loop is CASGLAGVSTDTQYF. The CDR3 nucleotides are TGTGCCAGCGGCTTAGCCGGGGTAAGCACAGATACGCAGTATTTT.

The gene calls are TRBV6-1 and TRBJ1-6; 7 bases match TRBD1. V dropped 6 bases and J dropped 7; count of bases not matched to a gene: 9. CDR1 MNHNS and CDR2 SASEGT come from the germline V gene. The CDR3 covers 15 residues. Here the CDR3 reads CASSAGQTSNSPLHF. The CDR3 region has the DNA TGTGCCAGCAGCGCGGGACAGACTTCAAATTCACCCCTCCACTTT.

This chain connects TRBV10-3 to TRBJ1-1, with D maybe TRBD1 (6 bases). The V end lost 6 bases, the J end lost 1 base, and 12 bases lay between the germline ends. CDR1 is ENHRY, CDR2 SYGVKD, per germline. This CDR3 comprises 14 residues. The CDR3 sequence: CAIRPGGGNTEAFF. The DNA of the CDR3 is TGTGCCATCAGACCTGGAGGGGGGAACACTGAAGCTTTCTTT.

V and J are TRBV15 and TRBJ2-1, with D possibly called TRBD1 or TRBD2 (6 bases each). V lost 3 bases and J 7 bases, leaving 16 bases between the germline ends. The germline V gene has CDR1 LNHNV and CDR2 YYDKDF (reference sequence). The CDR3 is made up of 15 amino acids. The CDR3 is CATSRGTGASNEQFF. Here the CDR3 DNA reads TGTGCCACCAGCAGGGGGACGGGGGCCAGTAATGAGCAGTTCTTC.

Many counts were recorded for this clonotype. The V call is TRBV5-6, the J call TRBJ1-3; D ambiguous. This CDR3 region has 15 residues. Trimming took off 4 bases at V and 4 bases at J, with 15 bases between the two ends. Germline CDR1 SGHDT, CDR2 YYEEEE. The CDR3 reads CASSSVWVGGNTIYF. The CDR3 DNA reads TGTGCCAGCAGCAGCGTCTGGGTCGGAGGAAACACCATATATTTT.

This clonotype was detected ten times or more. This chain joins TRBV6-1 and TRBJ2-7; D remains unclear. This CDR3 comprises 12 residues. Germline values: CDR1 MNHNS, CDR2 SASEGT. The V gene lost 4 bases and the J gene lost 2 bases, with 6 bases spanning the gap. The CDR3 sequence: CASSANPYEQYF. For the CDR3, the DNA is TGTGCCAGCAGTGCTAATCCCTACGAGCAGTACTTC.

On this clonotype: Here the CDR3 omits its conserved ending phenylalanine or tryptophan, so a read error is the likely source. The chain recombines TRBV7-2 with TRBJ2-3, with D perhaps TRBD1 (5 bases). The CDR3 extends over 14 amino acids. Trimming took 7 bases from V and 4 from J, leaving 15 bases between them. CDR1 SGHTA and CDR2 FQGNSA come from the germline V gene. DNA of the CDR3: TGTGCCAGCAACCGACAGCGACCATCAGATACGCAGTATCTT. It codes for CASNRQRPSDTQYL.

V is TRBV2 and J is TRBJ1-2; D remains unclear. In germline, CDR1 is SNHLY, CDR2 FYNNEI. This CDR3 is built from 14 residues. Trimming removed 0 bases from V and 3 bases from J, with 8 bases in between. In DNA form, the CDR3 reads TGTGCCAGCAGTGAAGCGGAACGATACTATGGCTACACCTTC. Translated, it gives CASSEAERYYGYTF.

The rearrangement joins TRBV29-1 to TRBJ2-5, with a possible D match to TRBD1 (5 bases). The CDR3 spans 12 residues. The germline gives CDR1 SQVTM, CDR2 ANQGSEA. Trimming took off 8 bases at V and 0 bases at J, with 10 bases between the two ends. CDR3 DNA: TGCAGCTCAGGGCTGTACCAAGAGACCCAGTACTTC. It codes for CSSGLYQETQYF.

The chain links TRBV7-9 to TRBJ1-2, with D unclear. V lost 5 bases, J lost 6 bases, and 13 bases lay in between. The CDR3 runs to 13 residues. Germline V gene sequence: CDR1 SEHNR, CDR2 FQNEAQ (reference sequence). The CDR3 is CASSPRMANGYTF. The CDR3 DNA reads as TGTGCCAGCAGCCCCCGGATGGCAAATGGCTACACCTTC.

This clonotype has ten or more counts. The rearrangement links TRBV4-2 to TRBJ2-4; TRBD1 matches at 8 bases. Germline CDR1 is LGHNA and CDR2 is YNFKEQ. This CDR3 is built from 19 residues. Trimming took 4 bases from V and 0 from J; bases not matched to a gene: 14. The CDR3: CASSLSEGTGLLAKNIQYF. DNA for the CDR3: TGTGCCAGCAGCCTTTCTGAAGGGACAGGACTACTAGCCAAAAACATTCAGTACTTC.

Of note for this clonotype: With a much larger clone just one base away, this may be a read error. V is TRBV5-1 and J is TRBJ1-1, with TRBD1 matching over 11 bases. Trimming cost V 2 bases and J 5 bases; bases outside gene matches: 5. This CDR3 has 15 amino acids. Germline loops: CDR1 SGHRS, CDR2 YFSETQ. CDR3 DNA: TGCGCCAGCAGCTTCGGGACAGGGGGAGGGACTGAAGCTTTCTTT. Translated, it gives CASSFGTGGGTEAFF.

The gene calls are TRBV2 and TRBJ1-6; TRBD1 aligns across 9 bases. The CDR3 consists of 14 residues. Per the germline V gene, CDR1 is SNHLY and CDR2 is FYNNEI. V lost 6 bases to trimming and J lost 10 bases; unmatched junction nucleotides: 7. The CDR3 bases are TGTGCCAGCAGGGACAGGGGAGTAAAGTCACCCCTCCACTTT. It translates to CASRDRGVKSPLHF.

This clonotype was detected many times. J is TRBJ2-7 and V is TRBV19, with TRBD1 identical over 7 bases. CDR1 is LNHDA and CDR2 is SQIVND in the germline V gene (reference sequence). V lost 5 bases to trimming and J lost 3 bases; unmatched junction nucleotides: 7. The CDR3 has 14 amino acids. CDR3 protein: CASSVRTGGYEQYF. Here the CDR3 DNA reads TGTGCCAGTAGTGTTAGGACAGGAGGCTACGAGCAGTACTTC.

The gene calls are TRBV20-1 and TRBJ2-7, with a weak D call TRBD2 (5 bases). Germline assignment: CDR1 DFQATT and CDR2 SNEGSKA (reference sequence). The CDR3 length is 10 residues. With 5 bases removed from V and 5 bases from J, the gap between germline ends came to 7 bases. The CDR3 nucleotides read TGCAGTGCTGGAGGCGACGAGCAGTACTTC. This sequence encodes CSAGGDEQYF.

There are many counts of this clonotype. This chain links TRBV20-1 with TRBJ2-2; no firm D call. CDR3 length: 15 amino acids. V gave up 1 base and J gave up 3 bases, with 12 bases separating them. CDR1 is DFQATT and CDR2 is SNEGSKA in the germline V gene (reference sequence). DNA of the CDR3: TGCAGTGCTAGAGTACTCGAAACCCACACCGGGGAGCTGTTTTTT. Residues: CSARVLETHTGELFF.

This clonotype was picked up one time. The chain is built from TRBV13 and TRBJ1-2; D not resolved. Trimming took 3 bases from V and 7 from J, leaving 9 bases between them. Germline CDR1 PRHDT, CDR2 FYEKMQ (reference sequence). CDR3 length equals 12 residues. CDR3 amino acids: CASSFGYSGYTF. The CDR3 DNA follows: TGTGCCAGCAGCTTCGGGTACTCTGGCTACACCTTC. Filled out from reference TRBV13 and TRBJ1-2, the complete variable domain reads AAGVIQSPRHLIKEKRETATLKCYPIPRHDTVYWYQQGPGQDPQFLISFYEKMQSDKGSIPDRFSAQQFSDYHSELNMSSLELGDSALYFCASSFGYSGYTFGSGTRLTVV.

This clonotype was detected many times. The rearrangement links TRBV5-1 to TRBJ1-1; D remains unclear. This CDR3 spans 14 amino acids. V lost 4 bases and J 4 bases, leaving 14 bases between the germline ends. Per the germline V gene, CDR1 is SGHRS and CDR2 is YFSETQ. CDR3 nucleotide sequence: TGCGCCAGCAGCGTCGCTCCCGGGAGCACTGAAGCTTTCTTT. This gives the protein CASSVAPGSTEAFF. The full variable domain, in which reference TRBV5-1 and TRBJ1-1 provide the parts outside the CDR3, is KAGVTQTPRYLIKTRGQQVTLSCSPISGHRSVSWYQQTPGQGLQFLFEYFSETQRNKGNFPGRFSGRQFSNSRSEMNVSTLELGDSALYLCASSVAPGSTEAFFGQGTRLTVV.

The sample holds many counts of this clonotype. The CDR3 DNA reads TGTGCCAGCAGTCGACAGGGGGGCAGCAATCAGCCCCAGCATTTT. It is translated as CASSRQGGSNQPQHF. The J gene is TRBJ1-5, the V gene TRBV7-2; 9 bases fit TRBD1. Unmatched junction bases numbered 4, after V lost 6 bases and J lost 1 base. The germline V gene has CDR1 SGHTA and CDR2 FQGNSA. The CDR3 sequence is 15 residues long.